This entry lists 17 T cell receptor beta chains sequenced from one sample in a study of blood T cell repertoires in COVID-19. TCRdb's copy holds only in-frame clones and misses some; the assay was immunoSEQ multiplex PCR. Of around 42,000 clones in the sample, roughly nine tenths were seen once. Sequences were obtained from peripheral blood. The receptors derive from a man aged 25-45 years with active or convalescent COVID-19.

The rearrangement uses TRBV5-1 and TRBJ1-1, with D unclear. V lost 0 bases to trimming and J lost 3 bases, with 6 bases between them. The CDR3 has 13 amino acids. Germline V gene sequence: CDR1 SGHRS, CDR2 YFSETQ. Here the CDR3 DNA reads TGCGCCAGCAGCTTGGTGGCAGACACTGAAGCTTTCTTT. It codes for CASSLVADTEAFF.

This chain connects TRBV6-5 to TRBJ1-6; a weak D match, TRBD1 (5 bases). V lost 8 bases and J lost 6, with 8 bases in between. The CDR3 consists of 12 residues. Germline-derived CDR1 and CDR2 are MNHEY and SVGAGI. The CDR3 reads CASGQGNSPLHF. CDR3 coding DNA: TGTGCCAGCGGCCAGGGTAATTCACCCCTCCACTTT.

V usage is TRBV7-9 and J usage is TRBJ2-3; 7 bases match TRBD1. The trim removed 3 bases at V and 8 bases at J, leaving 8 bases unmatched. This CDR3 region has 14 residues. CDR1 is SEHNR and CDR2 is FQNEAQ in the germline V gene (reference sequence). The CDR3 bases are TGTGCCAGCAGCTTTTCAGGGGGAGAGGGTACGCAGTATTTT. Translation: CASSFSGGEGTQYF.

The chain has TRBV4-1 and TRBJ2-3; D might be TRBD2 (6 bases). Per germline, CDR1 MGHRA and CDR2 YSYEKL. The V end was cut by 1 base, the J end by 7 bases, with 18 bases between. The CDR3 is 16 residues long. This chain's CDR3 is CASSQVGGIGMYTQYF. DNA of the CDR3: TGCGCCAGCAGCCAAGTTGGGGGGATCGGGATGTATACGCAGTATTTT.

The chain recombines TRBV6-5 with TRBJ1-2; no clear D gene. The V gene lost 8 bases and the J gene lost 9 bases, with 25 bases spanning the gap. CDR1 is MNHEY and CDR2 is SVGAGI in the germline V gene. CDR3 size: 15 residues. CDR3 sequence reads: CASVLTVGRGESYTF. The CDR3 DNA follows: TGTGCCAGCGTCCTAACGGTGGGTCGTGGGGAGAGCTACACCTTC.

The rearrangement joins TRBV5-1 to TRBJ2-7; a possible D gene is TRBD1 (6 bases). Trimming left V 4 bases short and J 5 bases short, with 13 bases between. Germline loops: CDR1 SGHRS, CDR2 YFSETQ. The CDR3 loop spans 13 amino acids. This chain's CDR3 is CASSVTGSDEQYF. DNA for the CDR3: TGCGCCAGCAGCGTTACAGGGAGCGACGAGCAGTACTTC.

The rearrangement links TRBV12-5 to TRBJ1-3; the match to TRBD1 covers 8 bases. Trimming at V came to 10 bases and at J to 0 bases, leaving 8 bases not matched to a gene. Germline V gene lookup returns CDR1 LGHNT and CDR2 FRNRAP. CDR3 length: 15 residues. This CDR3 reads CATPPGQASGNTIYF. CDR3 DNA: TGTGCTACCCCCCCGGGACAGGCCTCTGGAAACACCATATATTTT.

The chain employs TRBV11-2 and TRBJ2-1; D is perhaps TRBD2 (6 bases). The CDR3 has 15 residues. V lost 4 bases and J 1 base, leaving 11 bases between the germline ends. The V gene's germline CDR1 is SGHAT and CDR2 FQNNGV. CDR3 protein: CASSSGRGSYNEQFF. The CDR3 DNA reads as TGTGCCAGCAGCTCCGGTCGGGGGTCCTACAATGAGCAGTTCTTC.

The chain couples TRBV13 to TRBJ2-1; 11 positions match TRBD2. Germline V gives CDR1 PRHDT, CDR2 FYEKMQ (reference sequence). V was pared by 4 bases and J by 7 bases, with 6 bases of the junction left unmatched. This CDR3 comprises 15 residues. CDR3 protein: CASSSSGRRENEQFF. The CDR3 DNA reads as TGTGCCAGCAGCTCTAGCGGGAGGAGGGAGAATGAGCAGTTCTTC.

This chain uses TRBV19 with TRBJ1-1; 9 bases map to TRBD1. The CDR3 spans 15 residues. V was pared by 5 bases and J by 1 base, with 5 bases of the junction left unmatched. Germline assignment: CDR1 LNHDA and CDR2 SQIVND (reference sequence). CDR3 DNA: TGTGCCAGTAGTCCCCTGGGACAGGGGAACACTGAAGCTTTCTTT. It specifies CASSPLGQGNTEAFF.

The CDR3 nucleotides read TGTGCCAGCAGTTACTCGACGGTTCGAGGCCTCGCTGAAGCTTTCTTT. Amino acid sequence: CASSYSTVRGLAEAFF. V is TRBV6-5 and J is TRBJ1-1, with D unresolved. From germline, CDR1 is MNHEY and CDR2 SVGAGI. CDR3 length: 16 residues. V gave up 0 bases and J gave up 6 bases, with 17 bases separating them.

CDR3 nucleotides: TGTGCCAGTAGTGAGGGGAGGGTATTCCAAGAGACCCAGTACTTC. This translates into CASSEGRVFQETQYF. The rearrangement uses TRBV19 and TRBJ2-5, with TRBD2 matching 7 bases. Germline lookup yields CDR1 LNHDA and CDR2 SQIVND (reference sequence). The CDR3 length is 15 residues. V shed 5 bases, J shed 1 base, and the junction held 7 bases outside the gene matches. Supplemented by reference TRBV19 and TRBJ2-5, the full variable domain reads DGGITQSPKYLFRKEGQNVTLSCEQNLNHDAMYWYRQDPGQGLRLIYYSQIVNDFQKGDIAEGYSVSREKKESFPLTVTSAQKNPTAFYLCASSEGRVFQETQYFGPGTRLLVL.

This chain uses TRBV10-3 with TRBJ2-6; TRBD1 agrees at 7 bases. Germline V gives CDR1 ENHRY, CDR2 SYGVKD. Trimming took 7 bases from V and 0 from J; bases not matched to a gene: 9. The CDR3 is 17 residues long. The chain's CDR3 is CAIKKGQRSSGANVLTF. The DNA of the CDR3 is TGTGCCATCAAGAAGGGACAGAGAAGCTCTGGGGCCAACGTCCTGACTTTC.

The V gene is TRBV10-3, the J gene TRBJ2-7; unclear D gene. This CDR3 comprises 14 residues. V dropped 5 bases and J dropped 2 bases, with 13 bases sitting between them. CDR1 is ENHRY, CDR2 SYGVKD, per germline. The CDR3 DNA is TGTGCCATCAGTCGCGAGCCTCGCCCCTACGAGCAGTACGTC. This gives the protein CAISREPRPYEQYV.

In its sample, this clone was seen once. This chain joins TRBV7-9 and TRBJ2-1; TRBD1 is a possible D gene (5 bases). CDR1 and CDR2 from the germline V gene are SEHNR and FQNEAQ (reference sequence). The CDR3 totals 16 residues. The V and J ends lost 3 bases and 3 bases respectively, with 15 bases between them. The CDR3 reads CASSFTPQGNYNEQFF. CDR3 in DNA: TGTGCCAGCAGCTTTACCCCCCAGGGTAACTACAATGAGCAGTTCTTC.

The chain is built from TRBV7-6 and TRBJ2-1; TRBD2 aligns across 14 bases. The CDR3 length is 16 residues. Unmatched junction bases numbered 2, after V lost 4 bases and J lost 3 bases. Germline assignment: CDR1 SGHVS and CDR2 FNYEAQ. The CDR3 DNA follows: TGTGCCAGCAGCTGGACTAGCGGGGGGATCTACAATGAGCAGTTCTTC. Its translation is CASSWTSGGIYNEQFF.

The V gene is TRBV12-5, the J gene TRBJ2-5, with 10 bases aligning to TRBD2. Trimming at V came to 5 bases and at J to 5 bases, leaving 8 bases not matched to a gene. This CDR3 has 15 amino acids. Per the germline V gene, CDR1 is LGHNT and CDR2 is FRNRAP. CDR3 in DNA: TGTGCTAGTGGTCAAATCCCGGGACTAGCGGAGACCCAGTACTTC. It codes for CASGQIPGLAETQYF.